This TCR beta chain was identified during a study of T cell repertoires in cytomegalovirus infection. The trim removed 0 bases at V and 6 bases at J, leaving 2 bases unmatched. There are 15 residues in the CDR3. CDR1 is MDHEN and CDR2 is SYDVKM in the germline V gene. Study results and caveats: Clonotypes of TCR beta that were HLA-C-restricted and CMV-specific dominated the ex vivo response.

One entry per CDR3 protein, called by TCRdb with MiXCR from the reads. The table has approximately 910,000 distinct CDR3 sequences, 30% to 40% seen once. Points on this clonotype: Its antigen is unidentified.

The material sequenced was cultured CD8+ T cells from PBMCs, taken from culture after CMV antigen stimulation. The receptor's source is a human donor in good health (CMV status not recorded). Some clones in this sample may be carry-over from other donors' samples. The gene calls are TRBV28 and TRBJ2-2; 9 bases align to TRBD1. Written as DNA, the CDR3 is TGTGCCAGCAGTTTATGGGGACAGGGAGCCGGGGAGCTGTTTTTT. Its translation: CASSLWGQGAGELFF. The full variable domain, its missing parts supplied by reference TRBV28 and TRBJ2-2, is DVKVTQSSRYLVKRTGEKVFLECVQDMDHENMFWYRQDPGLGLRLIYFSYDVKMKEKGDIPEGYSVSREKKERFSLILESASTNQTSMYLCASSLWGQGAGELFFGEGSRLTVL.